The clone carrying this T cell receptor beta chain occurred a few times. Its antigen is still unknown. TCRdb fed the 5' RACE reads into MiXCR, producing one record per CDR3 protein. Seen here are fewer than 150,000 distinct CDR3 sequences, around 15% observed once, and the top ten hold 5% to 5.5%. The CDR3 has 16 amino acids. In germline, CDR1 is KGHDR, CDR2 SFDVKD. With V trimmed by 4 bases and J by 6 bases, 8 bases remained unmatched. These data originate in a study of T-cell memory formation after mild COVID-19. Across the whole study: Clustering of TCRs was largely donor specific. General study findings and limits: CD4+ contracting clones were mainly CM and EM; CD8+ ones, EMRA. Some clones that responded turned up in pre-infection memory, which suggests that cross-reactive memory joined in.

The receptor's source is a man between 18 and 29 years old who had mild COVID-19 (a few samples of this study predate the infection). Cell type and time point are not known. V usage is TRBV24-1 and J usage is TRBJ2-2, with 9 nucleotides matching TRBD1. The sample was PBMCs or a T cell subset sorted from them (not recorded which). The chain's CDR3 is CATSDRGQGIAGELFF. CDR3 DNA: TGTGCCACCAGTGACAGGGGACAGGGTATCGCCGGGGAGCTGTTTTTT.